This T cell receptor (beta chain) appears in the sequencing data of a study of beta chain features in type 1 diabetes. Expressed TCRB transcripts were sequenced, since all the RNA that had been isolated was reverse transcribed. Assay: immunoSEQ multiplex PCR; the TCRdb copy retains only in-frame clones and omits some. Among hundreds of thousands of clones listed, roughly 12% were seen once. Trimming shortened V by 6 bases and J by 0 bases, and 13 bases separated the two germline ends. CDR3 length equals 15 residues. Germline assignment: CDR1 SGHTA and CDR2 FQGTGA. This clone came up a few times. Antigen specificity is unknown. General study findings and limits: Lower insertion and higher deletion counts appeared at VDJ junctions in type 1 diabetes patients. Any HLA effect on TCRB rearrangement was left unresolved by small sub-analyses. Within the patient group, naive, central memory and Treg TCRB repertoires appeared more similar to each other than within healthy donors. The cDNA sequencing approach could over-represent high-TCR-expressing cells.

The clonotype was recovered from a man between 18 and 29 years old in good health. Sequenced: naive CD4+ T cells from blood. The rearrangement links TRBV7-3 to TRBJ2-3, with D hard to call. CDR3 protein: CASSRLTGSTDTQYF. As DNA, the CDR3 is TGTGCCAGCAGTAGACTCACTGGCAGCACAGATACGCAGTATTTT.